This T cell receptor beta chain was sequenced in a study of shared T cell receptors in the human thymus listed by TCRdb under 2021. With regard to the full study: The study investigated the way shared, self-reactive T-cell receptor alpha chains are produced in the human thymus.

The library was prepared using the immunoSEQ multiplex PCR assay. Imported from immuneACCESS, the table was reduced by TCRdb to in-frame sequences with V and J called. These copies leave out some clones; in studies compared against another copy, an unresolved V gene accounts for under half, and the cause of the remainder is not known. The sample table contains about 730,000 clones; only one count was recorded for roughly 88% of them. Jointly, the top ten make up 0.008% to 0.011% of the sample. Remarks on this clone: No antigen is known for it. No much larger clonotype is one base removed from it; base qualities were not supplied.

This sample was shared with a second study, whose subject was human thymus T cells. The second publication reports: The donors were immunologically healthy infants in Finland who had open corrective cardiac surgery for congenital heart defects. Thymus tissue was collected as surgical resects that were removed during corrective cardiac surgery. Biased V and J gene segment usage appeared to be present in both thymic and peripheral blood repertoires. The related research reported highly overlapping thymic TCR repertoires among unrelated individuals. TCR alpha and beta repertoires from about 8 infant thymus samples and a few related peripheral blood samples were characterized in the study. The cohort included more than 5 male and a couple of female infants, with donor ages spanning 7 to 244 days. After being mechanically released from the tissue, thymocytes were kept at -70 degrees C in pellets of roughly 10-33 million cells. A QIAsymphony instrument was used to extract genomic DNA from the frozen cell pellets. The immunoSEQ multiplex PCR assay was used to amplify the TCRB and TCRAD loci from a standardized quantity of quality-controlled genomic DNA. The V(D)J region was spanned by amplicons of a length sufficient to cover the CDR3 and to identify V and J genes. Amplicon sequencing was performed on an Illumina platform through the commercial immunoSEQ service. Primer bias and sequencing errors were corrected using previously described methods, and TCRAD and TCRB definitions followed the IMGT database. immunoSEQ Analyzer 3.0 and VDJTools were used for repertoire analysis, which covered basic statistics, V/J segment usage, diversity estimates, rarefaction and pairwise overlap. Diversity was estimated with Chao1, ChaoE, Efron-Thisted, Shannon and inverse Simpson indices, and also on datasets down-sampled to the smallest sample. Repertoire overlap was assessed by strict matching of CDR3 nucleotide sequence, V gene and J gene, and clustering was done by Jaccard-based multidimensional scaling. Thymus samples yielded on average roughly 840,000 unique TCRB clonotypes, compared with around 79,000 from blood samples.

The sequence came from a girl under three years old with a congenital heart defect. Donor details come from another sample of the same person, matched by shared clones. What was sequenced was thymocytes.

The DNA is TGCGCCAGCAGTCCGACAGGCTATGGCTACACCTTC. Translated, it reads CASSPTGYGYTF. The chain was built from TRBV10-1 and TRBJ1-2; TRBD1 is a weak D gene call, 6 bases matching. The junction shows trimming of 5 bases on V and 4 bases on J, plus 8 bases between the germline ends. Spanning cysteine to phenylalanine, the CDR3 consists of 12 amino acids. Only the CDR3 DNA stays, 36 bases, in frame from base 1. In the germline V gene (reference sequence), CDR1 corresponds to WNHNN and CDR2 to SYGVQD.